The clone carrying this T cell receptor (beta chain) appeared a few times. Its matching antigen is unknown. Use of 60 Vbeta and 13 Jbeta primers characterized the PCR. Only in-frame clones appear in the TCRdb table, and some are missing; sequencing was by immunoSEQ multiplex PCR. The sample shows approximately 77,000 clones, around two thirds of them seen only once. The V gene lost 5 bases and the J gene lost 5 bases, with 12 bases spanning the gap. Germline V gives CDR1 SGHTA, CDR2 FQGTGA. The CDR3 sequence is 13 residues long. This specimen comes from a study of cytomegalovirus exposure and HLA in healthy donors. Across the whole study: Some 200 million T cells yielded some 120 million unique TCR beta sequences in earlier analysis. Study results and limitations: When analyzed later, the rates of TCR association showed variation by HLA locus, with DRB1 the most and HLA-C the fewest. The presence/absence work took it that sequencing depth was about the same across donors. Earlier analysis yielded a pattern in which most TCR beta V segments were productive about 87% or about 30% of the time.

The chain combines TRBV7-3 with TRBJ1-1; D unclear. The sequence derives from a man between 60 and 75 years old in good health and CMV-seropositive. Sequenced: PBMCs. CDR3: CASSLRGQTEAFF. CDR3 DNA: TGTGCCAGCAGCCTAAGAGGCCAGACTGAAGCTTTCTTT.